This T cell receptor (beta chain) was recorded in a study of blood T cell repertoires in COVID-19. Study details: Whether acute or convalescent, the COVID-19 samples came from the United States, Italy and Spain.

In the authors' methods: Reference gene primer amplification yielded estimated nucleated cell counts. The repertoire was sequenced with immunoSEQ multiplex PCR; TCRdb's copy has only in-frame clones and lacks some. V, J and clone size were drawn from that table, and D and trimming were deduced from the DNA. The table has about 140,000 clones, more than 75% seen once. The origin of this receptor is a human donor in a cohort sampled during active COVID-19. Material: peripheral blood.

CDR3 nucleotides: TGTGCCAGCAGTTTCAGAGGGGGCGAACAGCCCCAGCATTTT. Amino acid sequence: CASSFRGGEQPQHF. The chain combines TRBV27 with TRBJ1-5, with 7 bases that match TRBD1. This CDR3 region has 14 residues. V lost 3 bases to trimming and J lost 7 bases; unmatched junction nucleotides: 6. Germline lookup yields CDR1 MNHEY and CDR2 SMNVEV (reference sequence).